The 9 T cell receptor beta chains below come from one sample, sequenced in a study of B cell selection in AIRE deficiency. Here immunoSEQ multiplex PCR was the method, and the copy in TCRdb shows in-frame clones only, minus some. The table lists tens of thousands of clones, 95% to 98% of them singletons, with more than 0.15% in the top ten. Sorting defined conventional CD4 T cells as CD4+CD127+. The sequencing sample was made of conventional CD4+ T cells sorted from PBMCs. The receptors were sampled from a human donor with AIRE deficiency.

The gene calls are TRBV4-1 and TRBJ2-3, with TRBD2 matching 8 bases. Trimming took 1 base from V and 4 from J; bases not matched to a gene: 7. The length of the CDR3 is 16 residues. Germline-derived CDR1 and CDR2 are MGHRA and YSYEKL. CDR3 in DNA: TGCGCCAGCAGCCAAGTGGGCGGGAGGAGAGCAGATACGCAGTATTTT. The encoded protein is CASSQVGGRRADTQYF.

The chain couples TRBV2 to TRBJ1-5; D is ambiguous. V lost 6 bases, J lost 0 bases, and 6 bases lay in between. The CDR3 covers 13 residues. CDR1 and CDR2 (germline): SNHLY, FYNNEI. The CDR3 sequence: CASSTTSNQPQHF. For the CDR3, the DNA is TGTGCCAGCAGCACGACTAGCAATCAGCCCCAGCATTTT.

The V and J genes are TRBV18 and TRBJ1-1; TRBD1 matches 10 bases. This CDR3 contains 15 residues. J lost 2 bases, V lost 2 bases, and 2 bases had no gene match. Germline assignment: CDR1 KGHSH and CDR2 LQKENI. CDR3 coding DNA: TGTGCCAGCTCACCAAGACAGGGGGCAAACACTGAAGCTTTCTTT. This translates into CASSPRQGANTEAFF.

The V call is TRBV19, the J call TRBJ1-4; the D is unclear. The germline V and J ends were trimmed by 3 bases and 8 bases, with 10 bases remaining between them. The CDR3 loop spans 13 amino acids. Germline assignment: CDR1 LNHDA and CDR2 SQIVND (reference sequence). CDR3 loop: CASSISTLEKLFF. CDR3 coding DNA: TGTGCCAGTAGTATCAGTACGCTCGAAAAACTGTTTTTT.

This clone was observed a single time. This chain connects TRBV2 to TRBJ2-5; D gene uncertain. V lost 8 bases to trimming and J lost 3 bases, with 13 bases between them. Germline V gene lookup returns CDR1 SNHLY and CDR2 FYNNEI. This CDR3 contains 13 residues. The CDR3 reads CASDQDGKETQYF. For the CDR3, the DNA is TGTGCCAGCGATCAAGACGGCAAAGAGACCCAGTACTTC.

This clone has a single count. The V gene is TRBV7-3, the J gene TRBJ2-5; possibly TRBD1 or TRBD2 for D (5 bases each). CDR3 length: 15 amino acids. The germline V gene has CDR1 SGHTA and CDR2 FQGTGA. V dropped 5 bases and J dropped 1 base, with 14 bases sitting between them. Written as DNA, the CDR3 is TGTGCCAGCAGCCAACGTCCCGGGACCCAAGAGACCCAGTACTTC. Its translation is CASSQRPGTQETQYF.

CDR3 loop: CASSPTSFRAPNEKLFF. CDR3 DNA sequence: TGTGCCAGCAGTCCCACCTCTTTTCGGGCCCCTAATGAAAAACTGTTTTTT. The rearrangement links TRBV28 to TRBJ1-4; D unclear. The germline CDR1 and CDR2 sequences are MDHEN and SYDVKM. The CDR3 contains 17 residues. The germline V and J ends were trimmed by 5 bases and 3 bases, with 19 bases remaining between them.

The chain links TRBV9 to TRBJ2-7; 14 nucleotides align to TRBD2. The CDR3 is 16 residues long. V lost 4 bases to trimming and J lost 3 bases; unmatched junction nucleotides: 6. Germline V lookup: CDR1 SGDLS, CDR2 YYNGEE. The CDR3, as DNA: TGTGCCAGCAGCCCTGGACTAGCGGGAGGTCACTACGAGCAGTACTTC. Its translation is CASSPGLAGGHYEQYF.

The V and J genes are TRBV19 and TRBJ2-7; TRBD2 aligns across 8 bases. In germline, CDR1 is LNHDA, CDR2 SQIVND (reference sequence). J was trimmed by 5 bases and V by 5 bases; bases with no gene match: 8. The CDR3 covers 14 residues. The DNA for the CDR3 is TGTGCCAGTAGTTTAGCGGGACCCTTGGACGAGCAGTACTTC. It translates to CASSLAGPLDEQYF.